Below are 18 T cell receptor beta chains sequenced from a single sample in a study of prognosis after radiotherapy for stage I lung cancer. Two-round multiplex PCR amplified TCR beta CDR3 from genomic DNA. During first-round PCR, primers specific to each TRBV and TRBJ gene were used. TCRdb analysed the multiplex PCR reads with MiXCR anew, one entry per CDR3 protein. The table has about 15,000 distinct CDR3 sequences, about 37% seen once. The material sequenced was PBMCs, taken before or after stereotactic body radiation therapy (not recorded which). The receptors here all came from a donor aged 50 or older with non-small cell lung cancer.

This clonotype was observed many times. The rearrangement uses TRBV3-1 and TRBJ1-5; possibly TRBD1 for D (5 bases). The CDR3 has 15 amino acids. V lost 3 bases to trimming and J lost 3 bases, with 12 bases between them. Germline CDR1 LGHDT, CDR2 YNNKEL (reference sequence). The chain's CDR3 is CASSQGPQDNQPQHF. For the CDR3, the DNA is TGTGCCAGCAGCCAGGGACCGCAAGACAATCAGCCCCAGCATTTT.

A few counts support this clonotype. This rearrangement joins TRBV3-1 to TRBJ1-4; D possibly corresponds to TRBD1 (6 bases). Germline V gene sequence: CDR1 LGHDT, CDR2 YNNKEL (reference sequence). The length of the CDR3 is 13 residues. V lost 6 bases and J lost 7, with 12 bases in between. CDR3 coding DNA: TGTGCCAGCAGACAGGGAGGCAGTGAAAAACTGTTTTTT. It is translated as CASRQGGSEKLFF.

This clonotype was detected ten times or more. The V gene is TRBV20-1, the J gene TRBJ1-3; D is perhaps TRBD1 (6 bases). V lost 5 bases, J lost 1 base, and 9 bases lay in between. Germline V gene sequence: CDR1 DFQATT, CDR2 SNEGSKA (reference sequence). This CDR3 is 13 amino acids long. CDR3 bases: TGCAGTGCTCCAACAGGGTCTGGAAACACCATATATTTT. Protein: CSAPTGSGNTIYF.

This clonotype was seen ten or more times. The chain recombines TRBV7-2 with TRBJ2-7; 7 bases agree with TRBD1. This CDR3 contains 17 residues. Germline V gene data show CDR1 as SGHTA and CDR2 as FQGNSA. After removal of 5 bases from V and 2 bases from J, the junction contained 15 bases not matched to a gene. DNA for the CDR3: TGTGCCAGCAGCCGAGACGGCATACAGGGGTCGGCCTACGAGCAGTACTTC. Its translation: CASSRDGIQGSAYEQYF.

This clonotype showed up many times. V usage is TRBV9 and J usage is TRBJ1-1; TRBD1 might be the D (5 bases). The CDR3 totals 13 residues. Germline lookup yields CDR1 SGDLS and CDR2 YYNGEE. The V end lost 0 bases, the J end lost 4 bases, and 7 bases lay between the germline ends. The CDR3 sequence is CASSVEQVTEAFF. The DNA of the CDR3 is TGTGCCAGCAGCGTAGAACAGGTCACTGAAGCTTTCTTT.

This clonotype appeared once. The junction shows a germline mismatch at one end, possibly a read error. This sequence joins TRBV27 and TRBJ1-1, with 7 bases aligning to TRBD1. The CDR3 has 13 residues. Germline V CDR1 and CDR2: MNHEY, SMNVEV (reference sequence). The CDR3 protein is CASTSGDSTEDSF. DNA of the CDR3: TGTGCCAGCACCTCCGGGGACAGCACCGAAGATTCCTTT.

In regard to this clonotype: One base separates it from a far larger clone, so it is likely a read error. The chain has TRBV6-1 and TRBJ2-3; D gene uncertain. V dropped 5 bases and J dropped 0 bases, with 12 bases sitting between them. Germline CDR1 reads MNHNS; CDR2 reads SASEGT. The CDR3 consists of 15 residues. This CDR3 is CASSYSLSSTDTQYF. The CDR3 DNA reads TGTGCCAGCAGTTACAGCCTCTCAAGCACAGATACGCAGTATTTT.

This clonotype was found many times. The chain uses TRBV7-3 and TRBJ2-3, with D possibly matching TRBD2 (5 bases). Germline CDR1 reads SGHTA; CDR2 reads FQGTGA. The CDR3 is 14 residues long. With 1 base removed from V and 5 bases from J, the gap between germline ends came to 10 bases. Written as DNA, the CDR3 is TGTGCCAGCAGCTTAATGCCCGGAGGAGATACGCAGTATTTT. Translated, it gives CASSLMPGGDTQYF.

As regards this clonotype: This likely reflects a read error, since a far larger clone is one base away. This chain uses TRBV6-9 with TRBJ1-3; D not certain. CDR1 MNHGY and CDR2 SVAAGI come from the germline V gene. The CDR3 is 16 residues long. The CDR3 DNA is TGTGCCATCAGTTACCGGGCATCCAGCTCTGGAAACACCATATATTTT. This encodes CAISYRASSSGNTIYF.

Points on this clonotype: One base away lies a much larger clone, so this may be a sequencing read error. The J gene is TRBJ2-5, the V gene TRBV6-2 or TRBV6-3, with 10 nucleotides matching TRBD2. Germline CDR1 is MNHEY and CDR2 is SVGEGT. The CDR3 loop spans 14 amino acids. For the CDR3, the DNA is TGTGCCAGCGCACCACAAGCGGGGGGGATGACCAAGTACTTC. This codes for CASAPQAGGMTKYF.

In its sample, this clonotype is medium-sized. The chain is built from TRBV5-1 and TRBJ1-6; no firm D call. The CDR3 is 15 amino acids. V lost 0 bases and J 7 bases, leaving 11 bases between the germline ends. The germline CDR1 and CDR2 sequences are SGHRS and YFSETQ. DNA for the CDR3: TGCGCCAGCAGCTTGGGGCAGGCTGGAAATTCACCCCTCCACTTT. The encoded protein is CASSLGQAGNSPLHF.

The rearrangement links TRBV28 to TRBJ1-1; the D gene is possibly TRBD1 (5 bases). CDR1 is MDHEN, CDR2 SYDVKM, per germline. Trimming shortened V by 5 bases and J by 4 bases, and 20 bases separated the two germline ends. CDR3 length equals 16 residues. This CDR3 is CASSPHPSGEGTEAFF. The DNA for the CDR3 is TGTGCCAGCAGTCCACACCCCTCGGGGGAGGGCACTGAAGCTTTCTTT.

This clonotype was observed at least ten times. The chain couples TRBV29-1 to TRBJ1-2; D remains unclear. Trimming pared 8 bases from V and 4 bases from J, leaving 11 bases between. This CDR3 region has 11 residues. Germline V CDR1 and CDR2: SQVTM, ANQGSEA. The CDR3 sequence: CSPRTFYGYTF. The DNA for the CDR3 is TGCAGCCCTAGGACTTTCTATGGCTACACCTTC.

This clonotype counts as medium-sized. CDR3 in amino acids: CASKGGQNEQFF. CDR3 in DNA: TGTGCCAGCAAGGGGGGCCAAAATGAGCAGTTCTTC. The V call is TRBV11-3, the J call TRBJ2-1, with D perhaps given as TRBD1 or TRBD2 (6 bases each). V was cut by 7 bases and J by 7 bases, with 11 bases left in between. Germline CDR1 and CDR2: SGHNT and YENEEA. CDR3 length equals 12 residues. The full variable domain, its missing parts supplied by reference TRBV11-3 and TRBJ2-1, is EAGVVQSPRYKIIEKKQPVAFWCNPISGHNTLYWYLQNLGQGPELLIRYENEEAVDDSQLPKDRFSAERLKGVDSTLKIQPAELGDSAVYLCASKGGQNEQFFGPGTRLTVL.

In its sample, this clonotype was seen many times. The V and J genes are TRBV2 and TRBJ1-6; D is perhaps TRBD1 (5 bases). Between the trimmed V and J ends, which lost 3 bases and 5 bases, there was a span of 14 bases. The CDR3 spans 16 residues. Germline V gene data show CDR1 as SNHLY and CDR2 as FYNNEI. CDR3 region: CASSDPGLVDNSPLHF. DNA of the CDR3: TGTGCCAGCAGTGATCCAGGGTTGGTGGATAATTCACCCCTCCACTTT.

The gene calls are TRBV9 and TRBJ2-1, with 9 bases identical to TRBD1. The CDR3 loop spans 15 amino acids. Losses at the gene ends were 5 bases for V and 8 bases for J; bases not matched to a gene: 11. Germline lookup yields CDR1 SGDLS and CDR2 YYNGEE. CDR3 region: CASSPRTGDRDEQFF. The CDR3 DNA reads TGTGCCAGCAGTCCTCGGACAGGGGACAGGGATGAGCAGTTCTTC.

By proportion, this clonotype is medium-sized. The rearrangement joins TRBV30 to TRBJ1-6, with D uncertain. CDR1 is GTSNPN, CDR2 SVGIG, per germline (reference sequence). The V end lost 1 base, the J end lost 15 bases, and 10 bases lay between the germline ends. CDR3 length: 11 residues. CDR3 sequence: CAWSGTALLHF. The DNA of the CDR3 is TGTGCCTGGAGTGGGACTGCTCTCCTCCACTTT.

The CDR3 spells CASISGQANTGELFF. Written as DNA, the CDR3 is TGTGCCAGCATCTCTGGACAGGCAAACACCGGGGAGCTGTTTTTT. The rearrangement uses TRBV11-2 and TRBJ2-2; the match to TRBD1 covers 7 bases. This CDR3 is 15 amino acids long. Trimming at V came to 7 bases and at J to 2 bases, leaving 7 bases not matched to a gene. Germline CDR1 SGHAT, CDR2 FQNNGV.